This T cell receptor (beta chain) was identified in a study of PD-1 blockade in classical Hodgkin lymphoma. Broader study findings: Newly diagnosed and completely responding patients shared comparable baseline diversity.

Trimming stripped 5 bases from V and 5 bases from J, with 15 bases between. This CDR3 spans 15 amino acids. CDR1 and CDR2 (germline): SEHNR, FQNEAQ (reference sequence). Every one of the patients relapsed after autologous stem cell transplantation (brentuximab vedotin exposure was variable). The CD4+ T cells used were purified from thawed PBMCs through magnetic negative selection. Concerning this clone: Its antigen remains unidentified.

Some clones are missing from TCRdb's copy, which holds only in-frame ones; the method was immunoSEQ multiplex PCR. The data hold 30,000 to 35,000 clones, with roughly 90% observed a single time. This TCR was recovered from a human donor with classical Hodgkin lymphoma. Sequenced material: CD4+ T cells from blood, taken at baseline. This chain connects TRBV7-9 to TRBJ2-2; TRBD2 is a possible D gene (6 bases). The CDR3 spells CASSLSGTYTGELFF. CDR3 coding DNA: TGTGCCAGCAGCCTTTCCGGGACTTATACCGGGGAGCTGTTTTTT.